This T cell receptor beta chain was sequenced in a study of blood T cell repertoires in COVID-19. Here immunoSEQ multiplex PCR was the method, and the copy in TCRdb shows in-frame clones only, minus some. The sample includes some 70,000 clones, 88% of them seen just once. The germline CDR1 and CDR2 sequences are SGHNT and YYREEE (reference sequence). V lost 3 bases and J lost 3, with 13 bases in between. The CDR3 covers 14 residues. Participants were aged about 18 to 95 years, lived in 25 or so US areas, and enrolled virtually. Cohorts were determined from participant-reported clinical history. The TCR comes from a woman in her thirties or forties who had recovered from COVID-19. This chain joins TRBV5-4 and TRBJ2-7; D is undetermined. Sequencing used PBMCs or T cells enriched from blood (not recorded which). CDR3 in amino acids: CASSSFSRGYEQYF. The DNA of the CDR3 is TGTGCCAGCAGCTCCTTCAGCAGAGGCTACGAGCAGTACTTC. Using reference TRBV5-4 and TRBJ2-7 for the parts outside the CDR3, the full variable domain is ETGVTQSPTHLIKTRGQQVTLRCSSQSGHNTVSWYQQALGQGPQFIFQYYREEENGRGNFPPRFSGLQFPNYSSELNVNALELDDSALYLCASSSFSRGYEQYFGPGTRLTVT.